The following is a T cell receptor beta chain sequence with its context. The data were taken from a study of shared clonotypes between healthy human individuals. The table came from immunoSEQ multiplex PCR; TCRdb's copy has only in-frame clones and leaves some out. Altogether 2 million to 2.5 million clones are present, more than 85% being singletons, with the ten largest covering about 0.39%. CDR3 length: 14 amino acids. V was clipped by 4 bases and J by 0 bases, with 9 bases between them. Germline V gene data show CDR1 as LNHDA and CDR2 as SQIVND (reference sequence). The sequence came from a man aged 18 to 35 in good health. Some clones in this sample may be carry-over from other donors' samples. V and J are TRBV19 and TRBJ1-2; possibly TRBD1 for D (6 bases). Material: naive CD4+ T cells from PBMCs. Subset of the sample: CD45RA+ positively selected. CDR3 in amino acids: CASSNRDTNYGYTF. Here the CDR3 DNA reads TGTGCCAGTAGTAACCGGGACACTAACTATGGCTACACCTTC.